The 27 T cell receptor beta chains listed next were all sequenced from one sample in a study of cytomegalovirus exposure and HLA in healthy donors. Primers included in the PCR were 60 Vbeta and 13 Jbeta primers. Clones were read by immunoSEQ multiplex PCR, and TCRdb kept only the in-frame ones, dropping some. Recorded for this sample: 50,000 or so clones. Sequenced material: PBMCs. The receptors derive from a woman aged 60 to 75 in good health and CMV-seropositive.

The chain uses TRBV9 and TRBJ1-2; 10 bases align to TRBD1. This CDR3 region has 16 residues. The V segment lost 3 bases and the J segment 4 bases; nucleotides outside the gene matches: 9. The V gene's germline CDR1 is SGDLS and CDR2 YYNGEE. As DNA, the CDR3 is TGTGCCAGCAGCGATCCGACAGGGGGCAATGCCTATGGCTACACCTTC. It encodes CASSDPTGGNAYGYTF.

The V and J genes are TRBV29-1 and TRBJ1-1; D uncertain. The germline CDR1 and CDR2 sequences are SQVTM and ANQGSEA. This CDR3 contains 13 residues. The ends were cut back, 0 bases at V and 11 bases at J, with 16 bases in the middle. The CDR3 reads CSVEDQARRGAFF. The CDR3, as DNA: TGCAGCGTTGAAGATCAAGCTAGGCGAGGGGCTTTCTTT.

The chain uses TRBV5-6 and TRBJ2-1; 11 bases are a match to TRBD1. Germline V gene sequence: CDR1 SGHDT, CDR2 YYEEEE. V gave up 3 bases and J gave up 9 bases; unmatched junction bases: 11. This CDR3 spans 16 amino acids. CDR3 sequence: CASSYSGTGGMGEQFF. The CDR3 nucleotides are TGTGCCAGCAGCTACTCCGGGACAGGGGGTATGGGTGAGCAGTTCTTC.

The chain recombines TRBV5-1 with TRBJ1-1; 8 bases are a match to TRBD1. V was pared by 3 bases and J by 3 bases, with 4 bases of the junction left unmatched. Germline V CDR1 and CDR2: SGHRS, YFSETQ. The CDR3 runs 14 residues. CDR3 sequence (DNA): TGCGCCAGCAGCTCACAGGGGGGGGACACTGAAGCTTTCTTT. This codes for CASSSQGGDTEAFF.

The chain is built from TRBV9 and TRBJ2-3; 9 positions agree with TRBD2. In germline, CDR1 is SGDLS, CDR2 YYNGEE. The CDR3 has 17 amino acids. V gave up 0 bases and J gave up 3 bases; unmatched junction bases: 8. The CDR3 is CASSVADGLAGTDTQYF. The CDR3 region has the DNA TGTGCCAGCAGCGTAGCGGACGGCCTAGCGGGAACAGATACGCAGTATTTT.

V gene TRBV2 combines with J gene TRBJ2-3, with TRBD2 as a possible D gene (6 bases). The germline gives CDR1 SNHLY, CDR2 FYNNEI. V was pared by 3 bases and J by 1 base, with 23 bases between. The CDR3 runs 19 residues. The CDR3 reads CASSESGLGHLIGTDTQYF. CDR3 coding DNA: TGTGCCAGCAGTGAGAGCGGGCTAGGCCACTTGATAGGCACAGATACGCAGTATTTT.

V gene TRBV5-1 combines with J gene TRBJ1-2; no clear D gene. The V end was cut by 0 bases, the J end by 3 bases, with 9 bases between. The V gene's germline CDR1 is SGHRS and CDR2 YFSETQ. This CDR3 has 14 residues. The CDR3 region is CASSLASVYYGYTF. As DNA, the CDR3 is TGCGCCAGCAGCTTGGCCAGTGTTTACTATGGCTACACCTTC. Using reference TRBV5-1 and TRBJ1-2 for the parts outside the CDR3, the full variable domain is KAGVTQTPRYLIKTRGQQVTLSCSPISGHRSVSWYQQTPGQGLQFLFEYFSETQRNKGNFPGRFSGRQFSNSRSEMNVSTLELGDSALYLCASSLASVYYGYTFGSGTRLTVV.

This chain connects TRBV10-3 to TRBJ1-1, with a tentative D call TRBD1 (6 bases). Trimming removed 5 bases from V and 2 bases from J, with 12 bases in between. CDR3 length: 14 amino acids. Germline V gene lookup returns CDR1 ENHRY and CDR2 SYGVKD. The CDR3 spells CAISYRETNTEAFF. The CDR3 DNA sequence: TGTGCCATCAGTTACAGGGAAACTAACACTGAAGCTTTCTTT.

J is TRBJ2-1 and V is TRBV27; D remains unclear. The CDR3 covers 12 residues. With 3 bases removed from V and 10 bases from J, the gap between germline ends came to 10 bases. CDR1 and CDR2 (germline): MNHEY, SMNVEV (reference sequence). CDR3 region: CASSFPGKEQFF. In DNA form, the CDR3 reads TGTGCCAGCAGTTTCCCGGGTAAGGAGCAGTTCTTC.

This chain links TRBV4-3 with TRBJ2-1; D might be TRBD2 (6 bases). V dropped 0 bases and J dropped 5 bases, with 11 bases sitting between them. The CDR3 length is 15 residues. The V gene's germline CDR1 is LGHNA and CDR2 YSLEER. This chain's CDR3 is CASSQEGGADNEQFF. CDR3 bases: TGCGCCAGCAGCCAAGAAGGCGGGGCCGACAATGAGCAGTTCTTC.

The rearrangement links TRBV11-2 to TRBJ1-6; 9 positions agree with TRBD1. The V gene end was trimmed by 5 bases and the J gene end by 7 bases; junction bases not matched to a gene: 9. The CDR3 is 16 residues long. Germline assignment: CDR1 SGHAT and CDR2 FQNNGV. CDR3: CASSPWDRDKNSPLHF. CDR3 sequence (DNA): TGTGCCAGCAGCCCCTGGGACAGGGATAAAAATTCACCCCTCCACTTT.

The CDR3 DNA follows: TGCAGCGTTGAGTTGGCAGGGGAATATGGCTACACCTTC. Its translation is CSVELAGEYGYTF. This rearrangement joins TRBV29-1 to TRBJ1-2; possible D gene TRBD1, 6 bases. Trimming stripped 3 bases from V and 5 bases from J, with 13 bases between. The CDR3 is 13 residues long. CDR1 is SQVTM, CDR2 ANQGSEA, per germline.

The chain couples TRBV9 to TRBJ1-1; D gene ambiguous. The CDR3 contains 13 residues. Germline CDR1 SGDLS, CDR2 YYNGEE. Trimming pared 1 base from V and 1 base from J, leaving 5 bases between. DNA of the CDR3: TGTGCCAGCAGCGTAACCGGGAACACTGAAGCTTTCTTT. It is translated as CASSVTGNTEAFF.

The chain recombines TRBV10-1 with TRBJ2-3; possible D gene TRBD1, 6 bases. V lost 9 bases and J lost 4, with 14 bases in between. The CDR3 has 13 residues. CDR1 and CDR2 from the germline V gene are WNHNN and SYGVQD (reference sequence). The CDR3 DNA is TGCGCCAGGGGGACACAGGGTTCAGATACGCAGTATTTT. Translating gives CARGTQGSDTQYF.

The chain has TRBV4-1 and TRBJ2-7, with TRBD2 matching over 7 bases. The V segment lost 3 bases and the J segment 2 bases; nucleotides outside the gene matches: 7. Germline values: CDR1 MGHRA, CDR2 YSYEKL. The length of the CDR3 is 15 residues. The CDR3 DNA reads TGCGCCAGCAGCCAGTTTTCGGGGGGTCCCTACGAGCAGTACTTC. This encodes CASSQFSGGPYEQYF.

This chain uses TRBV5-1 with TRBJ1-5; 7 nucleotides align to TRBD1. The V segment lost 0 bases and the J segment 6 bases; nucleotides outside the gene matches: 6. CDR3 length equals 15 residues. CDR1 and CDR2 (germline): SGHRS, YFSETQ. This chain's CDR3 is CASSLVGGAGQPQHF. The CDR3 DNA is TGCGCCAGCAGCTTGGTAGGGGGCGCTGGTCAGCCCCAGCATTTT.

The chain links TRBV5-1 to TRBJ1-5, with 8 bases matching TRBD1. V trimming: 2 bases; J trimming: 5 bases; junction bases outside the gene matches: 3. The germline CDR1 and CDR2 sequences are SGHRS and YFSETQ. This CDR3 spans 14 amino acids. Here the CDR3 reads CASSLQGGDQPQHF. The CDR3 DNA is TGCGCCAGCAGCTTACAGGGGGGCGATCAGCCCCAGCATTTT. Filled out from reference TRBV5-1 and TRBJ1-5, the complete variable domain reads KAGVTQTPRYLIKTRGQQVTLSCSPISGHRSVSWYQQTPGQGLQFLFEYFSETQRNKGNFPGRFSGRQFSNSRSEMNVSTLELGDSALYLCASSLQGGDQPQHFGDGTRLSIL.

The chain links TRBV19 to TRBJ2-2, with D maybe TRBD1 (6 bases). Trimming removed 1 base from V and 4 bases from J, with 16 bases in between. The CDR3 loop spans 17 amino acids. CDR1 and CDR2 from the germline V gene are LNHDA and SQIVND (reference sequence). The CDR3 reads CASSIGSGAASTGELFF. In nucleotides, the CDR3 is TGTGCCAGTAGTATAGGTTCAGGGGCGGCGAGCACCGGGGAGCTGTTTTTT. The full variable domain, in which reference TRBV19 and TRBJ2-2 provide the parts outside the CDR3, is DGGITQSPKYLFRKEGQNVTLSCEQNLNHDAMYWYRQDPGQGLRLIYYSQIVNDFQKGDIAEGYSVSREKKESFPLTVTSAQKNPTAFYLCASSIGSGAASTGELFFGEGSRLTVL.

The chain is built from TRBV6-6 and TRBJ1-5; a possible D gene is TRBD1 (5 bases). This CDR3 is built from 14 residues. Trimming cost V 3 bases and J 0 bases, with 6 bases left between them. Germline-derived CDR1 and CDR2 are MNHNY and SVGAGI (reference sequence). The CDR3 DNA reads as TGTGCCAGCAGTTATGACAGTAGCAATCAGCCCCAGCATTTT. As protein: CASSYDSSNQPQHF.

The chain joins TRBV4-3 to TRBJ1-2, with a tentative D call TRBD1 (5 bases). Germline V CDR1 and CDR2: LGHNA, YSLEER. CDR3 size: 18 residues. Trimming pared 0 bases from V and 6 bases from J, leaving 23 bases between. CDR3 coding DNA: TGCGCCAGCAGCCAAGAAGGAGGGGCGCCCTTCTCGGCCCATGGCTACACCTTC. Protein product: CASSQEGGAPFSAHGYTF.

The V gene is TRBV11-3, the J gene TRBJ1-1; no clear D. The V end lost 8 bases, the J end lost 5 bases, and 12 bases lay between the germline ends. In germline, CDR1 is SGHNT, CDR2 YENEEA. This CDR3 region has 12 residues. The CDR3 sequence is CASSVRGTEAFF. CDR3 nucleotides: TGTGCCAGCTCCGTGAGAGGGACTGAAGCTTTCTTT.

V usage is TRBV27 and J usage is TRBJ1-6; 7 positions match TRBD1. J was trimmed by 6 bases and V by 5 bases; bases with no gene match: 4. Per germline, CDR1 MNHEY and CDR2 SMNVEV (reference sequence). This CDR3 contains 14 residues. The CDR3 nucleotides read TGTGCCAGCAGTATGAACAGGGGTAATTCACCCCTCCACTTT. It yields the protein CASSMNRGNSPLHF.

The chain combines TRBV6-5 with TRBJ1-2; 7 bases match TRBD1. Germline CDR1 reads MNHEY; CDR2 reads SVGAGI. The CDR3 is made up of 13 amino acids. With V trimmed by 5 bases and J by 2 bases, 2 bases remained unmatched. The CDR3 bases are TGTGCCAGCAGTGCGGACAGGAACTATGGCTACACCTTC. Translating gives CASSADRNYGYTF.

The chain couples TRBV7-8 to TRBJ2-2; TRBD1 is a possible D gene (5 bases). Germline loops: CDR1 SGHVS, CDR2 FQNEAQ. Trimming stripped 2 bases from V and 14 bases from J, with 24 bases between. This CDR3 region has 16 residues. The CDR3 spells CASSLTPVRGHEKLFF. The CDR3, as DNA: TGTGCCAGCAGCTTAACGCCCGTTAGGGGCCACGAGAAACTGTTTTTT.

The V and J genes are TRBV19 and TRBJ1-2; maybe TRBD1 (5 bases). V was pared by 9 bases and J by 7 bases, with 18 bases between. Per the germline V gene, CDR1 is LNHDA and CDR2 is SQIVND (reference sequence). The CDR3 loop spans 13 amino acids. The CDR3 region is CASVGGGNGGYTF. CDR3 nucleotides: TGTGCCAGCGTCGGGGGGGGTAATGGTGGCTACACCTTC.

CDR3 DNA: TGTGCCACCAGCAGAGCGACAGGGTCGGGCACTGAAGCTTTCTTT. Protein sequence: CATSRATGSGTEAFF. The V gene is TRBV15, the J gene TRBJ1-1; 7 nucleotides match TRBD1. CDR3 length: 15 amino acids. From germline, CDR1 is LNHNV and CDR2 YYDKDF (reference sequence). V gave up 1 base and J gave up 4 bases; unmatched junction bases: 6.

On this clone itself: A read error may account for a junction end that differs from germline. This sequence joins TRBV10-3 and TRBJ1-2, with 8 bases matching TRBD1. The CDR3 contains 16 residues. CDR1 is ENHRY and CDR2 is SYGVKD in the germline V gene. As DNA, the CDR3 is TGTGCCAGCAGTGCAGGGGGCCTGGGGGTTACCTATGGCTACACCTTC. It encodes CASSAGGLGVTYGYTF.